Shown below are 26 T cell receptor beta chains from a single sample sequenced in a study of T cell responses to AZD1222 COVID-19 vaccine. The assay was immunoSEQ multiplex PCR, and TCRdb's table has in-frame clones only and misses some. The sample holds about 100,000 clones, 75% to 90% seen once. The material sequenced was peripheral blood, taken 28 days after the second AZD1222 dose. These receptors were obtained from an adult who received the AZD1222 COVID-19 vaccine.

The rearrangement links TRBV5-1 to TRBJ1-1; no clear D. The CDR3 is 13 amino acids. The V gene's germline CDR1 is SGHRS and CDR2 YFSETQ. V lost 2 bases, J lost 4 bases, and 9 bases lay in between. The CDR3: CASSFFQSTEAFF. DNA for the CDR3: TGCGCCAGCAGCTTTTTCCAGAGCACTGAAGCTTTCTTT.

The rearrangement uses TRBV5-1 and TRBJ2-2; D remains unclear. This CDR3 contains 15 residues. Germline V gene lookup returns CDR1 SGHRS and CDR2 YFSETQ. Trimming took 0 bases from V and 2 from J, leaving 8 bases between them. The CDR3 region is CASSLVVDNTGELFF. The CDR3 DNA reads TGCGCCAGCAGCTTGGTCGTGGATAACACCGGGGAGCTGTTTTTT.

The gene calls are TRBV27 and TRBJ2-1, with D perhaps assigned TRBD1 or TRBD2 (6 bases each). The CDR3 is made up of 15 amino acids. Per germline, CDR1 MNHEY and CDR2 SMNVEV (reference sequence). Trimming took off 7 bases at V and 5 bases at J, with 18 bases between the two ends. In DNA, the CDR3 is TGTGCCAGCAACCTCTGGAGGGGGGCGGACAATGAGCAGTTCTTC. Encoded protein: CASNLWRGADNEQFF.

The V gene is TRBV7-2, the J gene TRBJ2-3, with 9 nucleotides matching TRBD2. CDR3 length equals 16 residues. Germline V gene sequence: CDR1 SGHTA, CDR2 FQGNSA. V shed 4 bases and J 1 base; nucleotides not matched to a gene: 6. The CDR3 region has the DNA TGTGCCAGCAGCTCCGGACTAGCGTCTGGCACAGATACGCAGTATTTT. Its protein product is CASSSGLASGTDTQYF.

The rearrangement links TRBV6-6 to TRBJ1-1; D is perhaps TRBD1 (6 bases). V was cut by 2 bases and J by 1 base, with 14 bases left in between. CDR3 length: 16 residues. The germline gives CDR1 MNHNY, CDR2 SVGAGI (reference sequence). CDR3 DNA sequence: TGTGCCAGCAGTTACCCACCAGGGGTCGGGAACACTGAAGCTTTCTTT. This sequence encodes CASSYPPGVGNTEAFF.

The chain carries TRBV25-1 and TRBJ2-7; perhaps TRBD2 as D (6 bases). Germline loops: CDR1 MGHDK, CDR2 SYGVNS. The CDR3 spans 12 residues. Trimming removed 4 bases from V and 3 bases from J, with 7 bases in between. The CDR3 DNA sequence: TGTGCCAGCAGTGTGCGGGGCTACGAGCAGTACTTC. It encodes CASSVRGYEQYF.

The CDR3 spells CAISESRGADTQYF. CDR3 bases: TGTGCCATCAGTGAAAGTCGGGGGGCAGATACGCAGTATTTT. The chain carries TRBV10-3 and TRBJ2-3; 7 positions agree with TRBD2. The germline gives CDR1 ENHRY, CDR2 SYGVKD. V was clipped by 3 bases and J by 4 bases; unmatched bases: 4. This CDR3 region has 14 residues.

CDR3 coding DNA: TGTGCTAGTGGTTTGACCTTGTCGTTGGATTCACCCCTCCACTTT. It yields the protein CASGLTLSLDSPLHF. This rearrangement joins TRBV12-5 to TRBJ1-6; D gene unclear. Trimming cost V 2 bases and J 8 bases, with 13 bases left between them. CDR3 length: 15 amino acids. Germline V gene data show CDR1 as LGHNT and CDR2 as FRNRAP.

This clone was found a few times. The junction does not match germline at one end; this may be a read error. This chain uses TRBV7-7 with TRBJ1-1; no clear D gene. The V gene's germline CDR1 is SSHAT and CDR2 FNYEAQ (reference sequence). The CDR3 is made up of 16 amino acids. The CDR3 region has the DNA TGTGCTAGCAGCTTAGGGATTGAAATCTTGAACACTGAAGCTTTCTTT. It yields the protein CASSLGIEILNTEAFF. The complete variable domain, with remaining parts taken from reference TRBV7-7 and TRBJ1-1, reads GAGVSQSPRYKVTKRGQDVTLRCDPISSHATLYWYQQALGQGPEFLTYFNYEAQPDKSGLPSDRFSAERPEGSISTLTIQRTEQRDSAMYRCASSLGIEILNTEAFFGQGTRLTVV.

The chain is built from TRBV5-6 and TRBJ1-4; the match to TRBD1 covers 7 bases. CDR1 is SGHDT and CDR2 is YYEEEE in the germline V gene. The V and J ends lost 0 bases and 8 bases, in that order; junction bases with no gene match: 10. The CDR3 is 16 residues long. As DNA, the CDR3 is TGTGCCAGCAGCTTGGCTAACAGGGGCTCTGTAGAAAAACTGTTTTTT. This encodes CASSLANRGSVEKLFF.

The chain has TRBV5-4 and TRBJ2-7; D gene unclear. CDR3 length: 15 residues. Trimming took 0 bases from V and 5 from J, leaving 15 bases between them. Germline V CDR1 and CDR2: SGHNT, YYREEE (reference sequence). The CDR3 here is CASSLVAGPTDEQYF. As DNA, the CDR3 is TGTGCCAGCAGCTTGGTGGCAGGCCCTACCGACGAGCAGTACTTC.

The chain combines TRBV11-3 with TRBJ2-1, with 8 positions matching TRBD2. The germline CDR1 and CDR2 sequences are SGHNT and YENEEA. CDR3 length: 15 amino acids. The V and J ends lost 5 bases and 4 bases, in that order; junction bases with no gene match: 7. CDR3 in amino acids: CASSPDGGAYNEQFF. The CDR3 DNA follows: TGTGCCAGCAGCCCTGACGGGGGGGCTTACAATGAGCAGTTCTTC.

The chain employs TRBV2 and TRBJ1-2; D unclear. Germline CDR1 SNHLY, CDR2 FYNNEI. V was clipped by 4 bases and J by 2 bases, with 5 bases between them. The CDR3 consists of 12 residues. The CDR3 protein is CASSGDNYGYTF. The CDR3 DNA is TGTGCCAGCAGTGGTGACAACTATGGCTACACCTTC.

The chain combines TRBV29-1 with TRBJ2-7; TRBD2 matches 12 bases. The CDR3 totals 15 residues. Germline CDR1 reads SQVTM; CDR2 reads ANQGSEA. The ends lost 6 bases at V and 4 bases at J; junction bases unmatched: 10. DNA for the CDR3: TGCAGCGTATCGCCGACTAGCGGGAGCGGATACGAGCAGTACTTC. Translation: CSVSPTSGSGYEQYF.

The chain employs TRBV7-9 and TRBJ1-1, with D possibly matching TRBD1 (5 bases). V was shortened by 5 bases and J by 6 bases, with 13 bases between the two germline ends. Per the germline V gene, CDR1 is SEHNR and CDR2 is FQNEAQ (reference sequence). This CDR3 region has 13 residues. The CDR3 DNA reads TGTGCCAGCAGCACCCAGGGCCCCCCTGAAGCTTTCTTT. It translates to CASSTQGPPEAFF.

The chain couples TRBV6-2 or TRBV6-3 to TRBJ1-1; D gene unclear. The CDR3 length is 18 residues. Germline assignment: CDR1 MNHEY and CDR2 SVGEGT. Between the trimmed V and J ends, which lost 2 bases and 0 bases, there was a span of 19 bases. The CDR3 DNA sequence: TGTGCCAGCAGTTACGCGGCCACTCCCAAATCACTGAACACTGAAGCTTTCTTT. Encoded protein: CASSYAATPKSLNTEAFF.

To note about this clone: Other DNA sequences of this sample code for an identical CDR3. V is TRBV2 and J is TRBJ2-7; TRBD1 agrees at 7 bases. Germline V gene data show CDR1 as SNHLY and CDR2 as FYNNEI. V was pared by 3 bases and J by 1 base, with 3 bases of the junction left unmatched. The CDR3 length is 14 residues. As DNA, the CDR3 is TGTGCCAGCAGTGAGCCCAGGGGGTCCTACGAGCAGTACTTC. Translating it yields CASSEPRGSYEQYF.

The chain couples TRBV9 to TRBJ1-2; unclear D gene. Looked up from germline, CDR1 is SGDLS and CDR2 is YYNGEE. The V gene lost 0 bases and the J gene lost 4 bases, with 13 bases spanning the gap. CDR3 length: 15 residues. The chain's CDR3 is CASSVVPGGGYGYTF. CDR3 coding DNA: TGTGCCAGCAGCGTAGTTCCCGGAGGTGGCTATGGCTACACCTTC.

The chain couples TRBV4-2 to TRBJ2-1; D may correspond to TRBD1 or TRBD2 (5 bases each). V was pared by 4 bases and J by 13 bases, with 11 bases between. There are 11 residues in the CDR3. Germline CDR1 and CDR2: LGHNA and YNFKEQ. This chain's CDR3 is CASSLGTAQFF. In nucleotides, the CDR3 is TGTGCCAGCAGCCTCGGGACGGCTCAGTTCTTC.

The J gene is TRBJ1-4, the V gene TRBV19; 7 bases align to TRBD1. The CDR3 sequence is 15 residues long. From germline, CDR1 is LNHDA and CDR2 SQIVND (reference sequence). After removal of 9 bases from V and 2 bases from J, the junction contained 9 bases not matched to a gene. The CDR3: CASRDRVWTNEKLFF. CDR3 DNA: TGTGCCAGCAGAGACAGGGTTTGGACTAATGAAAAACTGTTTTTT.

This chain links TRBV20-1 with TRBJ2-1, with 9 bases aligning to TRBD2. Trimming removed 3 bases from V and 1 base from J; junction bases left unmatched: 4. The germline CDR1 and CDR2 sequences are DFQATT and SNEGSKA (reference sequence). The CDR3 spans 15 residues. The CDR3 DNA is TGCAGTGCTAGTGGGGGACTAGCTTCCTACAATGAGCAGTTCTTC. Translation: CSASGGLASYNEQFF.

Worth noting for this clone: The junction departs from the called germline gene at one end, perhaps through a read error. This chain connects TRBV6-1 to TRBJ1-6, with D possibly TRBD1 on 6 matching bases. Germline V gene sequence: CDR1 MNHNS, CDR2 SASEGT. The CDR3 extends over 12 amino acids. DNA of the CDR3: TGTGCCAGCCGTGAGACAGGTTCACCCCTCCACTTT. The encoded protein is CASRETGSPLHF.

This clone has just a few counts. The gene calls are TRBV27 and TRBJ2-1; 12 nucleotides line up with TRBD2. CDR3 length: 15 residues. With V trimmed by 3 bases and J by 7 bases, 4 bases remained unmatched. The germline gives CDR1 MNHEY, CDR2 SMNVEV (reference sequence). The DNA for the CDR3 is TGTGCCAGCAGTTTGACTAGCGGGGGATCGAATGAGCAGTTCTTC. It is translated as CASSLTSGGSNEQFF.

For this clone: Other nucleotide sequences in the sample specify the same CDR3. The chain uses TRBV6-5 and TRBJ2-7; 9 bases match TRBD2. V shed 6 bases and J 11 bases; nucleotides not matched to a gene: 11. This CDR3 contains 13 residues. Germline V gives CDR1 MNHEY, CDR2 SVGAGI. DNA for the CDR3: TGTGCCAGCAGGGATAGCGGGAGAGTGGGCGAGTACTTC. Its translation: CASRDSGRVGEYF.

This CDR3 reads CASSRVGVGTGELFF. In nucleotides, the CDR3 is TGTGCCAGCAGCCGGGTAGGCGTTGGCACCGGGGAGCTGTTTTTT. The chain has TRBV11-3 and TRBJ2-2, with D unresolved. Germline values: CDR1 SGHNT, CDR2 YENEEA. V gave up 5 bases and J gave up 4 bases, with 14 bases separating them. The CDR3 consists of 15 residues.

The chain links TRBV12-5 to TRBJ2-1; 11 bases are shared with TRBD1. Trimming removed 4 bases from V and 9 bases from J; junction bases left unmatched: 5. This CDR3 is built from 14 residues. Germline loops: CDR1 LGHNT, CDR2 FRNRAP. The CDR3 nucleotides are TGTGCTAGTGGTTCGCGGACAGGGGGCCCTGAGCAGTTCTTC. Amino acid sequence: CASGSRTGGPEQFF.